The following is a TCR beta chain sequence with its context. What it recognizes is unknown. Germline V CDR1 and CDR2: SNHLY, FYNNEI. Trimming took 0 bases from V and 1 from J, leaving 12 bases between them. The CDR3 totals 16 residues. The data were obtained in a study of cytomegalovirus exposure and HLA in healthy donors. The study's findings and limits: Among donors in an Asian-associated ancestry cluster, a later analysis reportedly found fewer N-insertions than the roughly 610-donor mean. Earlier results showed most TCR beta V segments being productive about 87% or about 30% of the time.

The PCR was carried out with 60 Vbeta primers and 13 Jbeta primers. Measured with immunoSEQ multiplex PCR; TCRdb has only the in-frame clones, and not every one. This repertoire shows under 200,000 clones, roughly 60% found once; its top ten account for roughly 2.9%. The V call is TRBV2, the J call TRBJ2-5, with D perhaps TRBD1 (6 bases). Sequenced input: PBMCs. The receptor's source is a man between 40 and 49 years old in good health and CMV-seronegative. The DNA for the CDR3 is TGTGCCAGCAGTGAAGCGCTTCAGGGGAGCCAAGAGACCCAGTACTTC. Residues: CASSEALQGSQETQYF.